The subject of this entry is one T cell receptor beta chain. Per the original methods: Amplification with reference gene primers provided the estimates of nucleated cell counts. Measured with immunoSEQ multiplex PCR; TCRdb has only the in-frame clones, and not every one. Clone size and the V and J calls come from that table; the DNA yielded D and trimming. The table has about 190,000 clones, about 85% seen once. This record comes from a study of blood T cell repertoires in COVID-19. Study background: Italy, Spain and the United States were the sources of the convalescent and acute COVID-19 samples. PBMCs, B-cell-depleted T cells, or T cells were the source of the cDNA or gDNA that made up the material.

Unmatched junction bases numbered 6, after V lost 2 bases and J lost 6 bases. Germline-derived CDR1 and CDR2 are MNHNS and SASEGT. This CDR3 has 14 residues. The material sequenced was peripheral blood. The J gene is TRBJ2-5, the V gene TRBV6-1, with 7 bases lining up with TRBD1. The receptor comes from a man aged 60 to 69 with active or convalescent COVID-19. As DNA, the CDR3 is TGTGCCAGCAGTGAAAGGGGGACAGCACAGACCCAGTACTTC. Amino acids: CASSERGTAQTQYF.